One sample yielded the 7 T cell receptor beta chains listed below, sequenced in a study of Graves' ophthalmopathy and Graves' hyperthyroidism. Amplification targeted the TCR beta CDR3 regions, with RNA transcripts as the source material. Amplification began with first-round RT-PCR using HTBI primers, then second-round multiplex PCR was performed. TCRdb redid the calling of the multiplex PCR reads with MiXCR, one entry per CDR3 protein. The table lists about 400,000 distinct CDR3 sequences, 15% of them singletons, with 7% in the top ten. The material sequenced was peripheral blood. All receptors derive from a young woman with stable Graves' hyperthyroidism.

With regard to this clonotype: An end of the junction differs from the germline gene, which may be a read error. The gene calls are TRBV11-1 and TRBJ1-2; a possible D gene is TRBD1 (6 bases). CDR3 length: 14 residues. Germline V gene lookup returns CDR1 SGHAT and CDR2 FQDESV (reference sequence). CDR3 residues: CACSSGGKLYGYTF. In nucleotides, the CDR3 is TGTGCCTGCAGCTCGGGGGGCAAACTCTATGGCTACACCTTC.

This clonotype was counted at least ten times. The V call is TRBV25-1, the J call TRBJ1-2, with 8 bases lining up with TRBD1. Germline V CDR1 and CDR2: MGHDK, SYGVNS. V lost 1 base to trimming and J lost 8 bases; unmatched junction nucleotides: 6. This CDR3 has 14 amino acids. The CDR3 DNA reads TGTGCCAGCAGTGAATTTAGGGCAGGGGGCGGCTACACCTTC. As protein: CASSEFRAGGGYTF.

This clonotype was picked up a small number of times. V is TRBV9 and J is TRBJ1-5; D remains unclear. V lost 0 bases and J lost 0, with 7 bases in between. This CDR3 spans 15 amino acids. CDR1 is SGDLS, CDR2 YYNGEE, per germline. The CDR3 reads CASSVVTDSNQPQHF. The CDR3 coding sequence is TGTGCCAGCAGCGTAGTGACGGATAGCAATCAGCCCCAGCATTTT.

The chain couples TRBV12-3 or TRBV12-4 to TRBJ1-2, with 8 bases aligning to TRBD1. The CDR3 runs 14 residues. Germline trimming cut 6 bases from V and 6 bases from J; bases unmatched to any gene: 9. CDR3 loop: CASSKRTGMDGYTF. In DNA, the CDR3 is TGTGCCAGCAGCAAACGGACAGGGATGGATGGCTACACCTTC.

This clonotype has a count of ten or more. This sequence joins TRBV7-2 and TRBJ2-6; 7 bases map to TRBD1. Germline loops: CDR1 SGHTA, CDR2 FQGNSA. CDR3 length: 19 amino acids. V lost 0 bases to trimming and J lost 2 bases; unmatched junction nucleotides: 10. CDR3 protein: CASSLALHRGNAGANVLTF. The CDR3 region has the DNA TGTGCCAGCAGCTTAGCGCTCCACAGGGGAAACGCTGGGGCCAACGTCCTGACTTTC.

In this sample, this clonotype turned up many times. The J gene is TRBJ2-2, the V gene TRBV20-1, with D uncertain. CDR1 and CDR2 (germline): DFQATT, SNEGSKA (reference sequence). V was cut by 3 bases and J by 0 bases, with 5 bases left in between. CDR3 length: 13 residues. The CDR3 bases are TGCAGTGCTAGGACGGCGAACACCGGGGAGCTGTTTTTT. Encoded protein: CSARTANTGELFF.

The rearrangement links TRBV12-3 or TRBV12-4 to TRBJ1-5; possible D gene TRBD1, 6 bases. V was cut by 10 bases and J by 4 bases, with 14 bases left in between. This CDR3 comprises 13 residues. As DNA, the CDR3 is TGTGCCATCAGCCTAACAGGGAATCAGCCCCAGCATTTT. This encodes CAISLTGNQPQHF.